This note documents a single T cell receptor (beta chain) sequence. This entry is derived from a study of tumor-infiltrating lymphocytes in primary liver carcinoma. The tissue used was unsorted bulk material of roughly 17-31 mg. RNA and DNA were co-extracted from it with the AllPrep DNA/RNA mini kit. Each participant had primary liver carcinoma, and surgical resection was the treatment. Enrolled patients were chronically infected with HBV and treatment-naive. Per germline, CDR1 KGHSH and CDR2 LQKENI. The CDR3 contains 16 residues. J gave up 1 base and V 10 bases, and 7 bases lay outside the gene matches. Making TCR beta cDNA involved approximately 510 ng total RNA and a constant-region primer. Each TCR beta library was derived from three nested multiplex PCR rounds that employed slightly modified ARM-PCR. Amplification in the first two PCR rounds was performed using TRBV1-TRBV30 forward primers and a C-beta reverse primer for 9 to 11 cycles each. TCRdb passed the multiplex PCR reads through MiXCR, listing each CDR3 protein once. The sample lists 80,000 to 100,000 distinct CDR3 sequences, just over 65% occurring once.

The V call is TRBV18, the J call TRBJ2-1; 13 positions agree with TRBD2. The sequencing sample was made of tumor-adjacent normal liver tissue. This clonotype was obtained from a man aged 40-55 years with primary liver carcinoma and hepatitis B virus infection. The CDR3 here is CANSGTSGVSYNEQFF. In nucleotides, the CDR3 is TGTGCCAACTCTGGGACTAGCGGGGTATCCTACAATGAGCAGTTCTTC.